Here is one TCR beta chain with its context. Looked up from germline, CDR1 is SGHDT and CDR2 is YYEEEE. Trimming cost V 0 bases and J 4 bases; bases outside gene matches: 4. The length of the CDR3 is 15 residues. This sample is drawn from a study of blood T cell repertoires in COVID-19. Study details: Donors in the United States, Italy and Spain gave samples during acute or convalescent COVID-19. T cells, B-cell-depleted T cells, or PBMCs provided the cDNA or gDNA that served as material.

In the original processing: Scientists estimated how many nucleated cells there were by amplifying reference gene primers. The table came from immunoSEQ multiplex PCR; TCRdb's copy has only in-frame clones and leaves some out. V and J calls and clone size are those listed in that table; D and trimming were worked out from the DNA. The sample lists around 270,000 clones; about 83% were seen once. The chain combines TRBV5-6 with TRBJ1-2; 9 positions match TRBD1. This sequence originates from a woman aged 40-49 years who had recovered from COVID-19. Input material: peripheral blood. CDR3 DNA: TGTGCCAGCAGCTTGGTCGGGACAGGGTTCTATGGCTACACCTTC. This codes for CASSLVGTGFYGYTF.